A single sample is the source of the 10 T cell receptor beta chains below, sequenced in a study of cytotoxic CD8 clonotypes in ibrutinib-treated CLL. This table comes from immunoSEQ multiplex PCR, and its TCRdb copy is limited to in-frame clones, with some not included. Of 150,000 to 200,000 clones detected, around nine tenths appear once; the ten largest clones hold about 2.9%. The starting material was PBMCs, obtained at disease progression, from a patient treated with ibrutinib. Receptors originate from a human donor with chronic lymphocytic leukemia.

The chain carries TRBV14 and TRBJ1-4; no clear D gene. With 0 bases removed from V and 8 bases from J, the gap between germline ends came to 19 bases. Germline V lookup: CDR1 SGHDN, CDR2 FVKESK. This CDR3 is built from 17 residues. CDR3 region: CASSQDPGSSIDEKLFF. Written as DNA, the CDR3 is TGTGCCAGCAGCCAAGATCCGGGGTCGAGCATTGACGAAAAACTGTTTTTT.

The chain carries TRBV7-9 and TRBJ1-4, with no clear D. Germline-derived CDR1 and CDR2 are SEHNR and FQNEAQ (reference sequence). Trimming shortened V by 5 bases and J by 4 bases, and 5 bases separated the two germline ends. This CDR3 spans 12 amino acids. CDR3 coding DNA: TGTGCCAGCAGCCAACTTAATGAAAAACTGTTTTTT. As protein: CASSQLNEKLFF.

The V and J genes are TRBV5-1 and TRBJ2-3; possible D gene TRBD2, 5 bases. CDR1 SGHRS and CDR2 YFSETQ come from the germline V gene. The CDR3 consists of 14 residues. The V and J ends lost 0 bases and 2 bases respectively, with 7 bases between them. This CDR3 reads CASSLAEATDTQYF. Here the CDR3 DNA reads TGCGCCAGCAGCTTGGCGGAGGCCACAGATACGCAGTATTTT.

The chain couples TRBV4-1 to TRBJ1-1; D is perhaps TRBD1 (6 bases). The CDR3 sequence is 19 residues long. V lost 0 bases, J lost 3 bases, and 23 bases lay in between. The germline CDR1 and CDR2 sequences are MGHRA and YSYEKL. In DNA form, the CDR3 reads TGCGCCAGCAGCCAAGAGGGAACGACAGGCCACCTCGAGGACACTGAAGCTTTCTTT. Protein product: CASSQEGTTGHLEDTEAFF.

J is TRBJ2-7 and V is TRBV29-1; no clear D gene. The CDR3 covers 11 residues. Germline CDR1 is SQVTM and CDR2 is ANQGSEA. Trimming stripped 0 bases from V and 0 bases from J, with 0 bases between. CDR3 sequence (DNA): TGCAGCGTTGAAGACTCCTACGAGCAGTACTTC. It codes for CSVEDSYEQYF.

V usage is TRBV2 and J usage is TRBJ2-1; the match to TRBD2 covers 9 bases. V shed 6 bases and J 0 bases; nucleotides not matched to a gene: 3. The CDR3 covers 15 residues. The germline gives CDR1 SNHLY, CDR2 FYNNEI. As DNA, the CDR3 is TGTGCCAGCAGGACTAGCGGACGCTCCTACAATGAGCAGTTCTTC. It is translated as CASRTSGRSYNEQFF.

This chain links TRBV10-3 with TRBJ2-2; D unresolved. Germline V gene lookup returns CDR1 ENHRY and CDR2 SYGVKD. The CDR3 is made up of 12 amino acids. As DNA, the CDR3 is TGTGCTAGGAATTGGAACACCGGGGAGCTGTTTTTT. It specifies CARNWNTGELFF.

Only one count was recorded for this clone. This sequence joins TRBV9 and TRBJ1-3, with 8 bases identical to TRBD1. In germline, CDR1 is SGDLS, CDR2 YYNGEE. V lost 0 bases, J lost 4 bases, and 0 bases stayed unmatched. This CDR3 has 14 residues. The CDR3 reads CASSVGQGGNTIYF. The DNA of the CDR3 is TGTGCCAGCAGCGTAGGACAGGGGGGAAACACCATATATTTT.

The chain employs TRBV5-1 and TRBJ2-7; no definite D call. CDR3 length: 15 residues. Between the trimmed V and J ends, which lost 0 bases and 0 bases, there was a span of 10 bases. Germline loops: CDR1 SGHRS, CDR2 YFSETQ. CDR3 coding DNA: TGCGCCAGCAGCTTGGATCCAGGAGCCTCCTACGAGCAGTACTTC. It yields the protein CASSLDPGASYEQYF.

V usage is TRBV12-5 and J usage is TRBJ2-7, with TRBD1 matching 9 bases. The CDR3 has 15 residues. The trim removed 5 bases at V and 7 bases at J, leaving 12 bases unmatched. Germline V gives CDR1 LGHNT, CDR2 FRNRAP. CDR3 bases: TGTGCTAGTGGTCCCGGGGGGACAGGGTGGGTTGAGCAGTACTTC. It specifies CASGPGGTGWVEQYF. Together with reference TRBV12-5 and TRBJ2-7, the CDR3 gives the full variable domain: DARVTQTPRHKVTEMGQEVTMRCQPILGHNTVFWYRQTMMQGLELLAYFRNRAPLDDSGMPKDRFSAEMPDATLATLKIQPSEPRDSAVYFCASGPGGTGWVEQYFGPGTRLTVT.